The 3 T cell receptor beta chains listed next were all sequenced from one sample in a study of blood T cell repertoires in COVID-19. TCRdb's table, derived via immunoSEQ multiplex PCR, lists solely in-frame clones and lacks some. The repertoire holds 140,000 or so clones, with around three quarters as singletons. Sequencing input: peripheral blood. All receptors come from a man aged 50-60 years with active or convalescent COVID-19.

CDR3 in amino acids: CASSLFFMGLVNYNEQFF. The CDR3, as DNA: TGTGCCAGCAGTTTATTCTTTATGGGGCTAGTAAATTACAATGAGCAGTTCTTC. The V gene is TRBV28, the J gene TRBJ2-1; the D gene is possibly TRBD1 (5 bases). Germline CDR1 reads MDHEN; CDR2 reads SYDVKM. The CDR3 is 18 amino acids. Trimming took 1 base from V and 4 from J, leaving 20 bases between them.

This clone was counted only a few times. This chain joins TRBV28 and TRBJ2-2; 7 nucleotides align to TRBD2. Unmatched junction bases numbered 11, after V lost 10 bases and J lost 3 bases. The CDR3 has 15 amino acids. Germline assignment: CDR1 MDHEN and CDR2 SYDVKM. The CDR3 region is CATYSGREDTGELFF. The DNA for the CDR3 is TGTGCCACCTATTCGGGGAGGGAGGACACCGGGGAGCTGTTTTTT.

The CDR3 loop is CSALTGGLDQPQHF. The DNA of the CDR3 is TGCAGCGCGCTCACAGGGGGGTTAGATCAGCCCCAGCATTTT. This chain uses TRBV29-1 with TRBJ1-5; TRBD1 aligns across 8 bases. Looked up from germline, CDR1 is SQVTM and CDR2 is ANQGSEA. J was trimmed by 5 bases and V by 7 bases; bases with no gene match: 10. This CDR3 comprises 14 residues.